The 9 T cell receptor beta chains presented below share a single source sample, sequenced in a study of shared clonotypes between healthy human individuals. Data came from immunoSEQ multiplex PCR; TCRdb stores just in-frame clones and leaves some out. The repertoire holds hundreds of thousands of clones, with about 80% as singletons. Input material: memory CD4+ T cells sorted from blood. Stated subset: CD45RA-negative fraction. The receptor source for this set is a woman in her 30s in good health.

The chain has TRBV4-2 and TRBJ2-3; tentatively, D is TRBD1 (5 bases). The germline V and J ends were trimmed by 5 bases and 0 bases, with 9 bases remaining between them. Germline V gene lookup returns CDR1 LGHNA and CDR2 YNFKEQ. The CDR3 has 14 amino acids. As DNA, the CDR3 is TGTGCCAGCAGCGAAAGGGGTAGCACAGATACGCAGTATTTT. This translates into CASSERGSTDTQYF.

The V gene is TRBV10-3, the J gene TRBJ1-5; D not resolved. Germline V gene sequence: CDR1 ENHRY, CDR2 SYGVKD. CDR3 length: 15 amino acids. Trimming pared 8 bases from V and 3 bases from J, leaving 17 bases between. In DNA, the CDR3 is TGTGCCATCGCCACGGGATATGGGGTCAATCAGCCCCAGCATTTT. This gives the protein CAIATGYGVNQPQHF.

This clone was found many times. Other DNA sequences in this sample translate to the same CDR3. The chain employs TRBV28 and TRBJ2-1; D is unclear. CDR1 is MDHEN and CDR2 is SYDVKM in the germline V gene. V was shortened by 6 bases and J by 5 bases, with 5 bases between the two germline ends. There are 11 residues in the CDR3. The CDR3 sequence: CASSSHNEQFF. The CDR3 DNA sequence: TGTGCCAGCAGCAGCCACAATGAGCAGTTCTTC.

V is TRBV5-1 and J is TRBJ2-5; TRBD1 matches at 11 bases. There are 17 residues in the CDR3. Looked up from germline, CDR1 is SGHRS and CDR2 is YFSETQ. Trimming cost V 5 bases and J 1 base; bases outside gene matches: 10. The CDR3 DNA follows: TGCGCCAGCAGTTCCAACCGGGACAGGGGGTTCCAAGAGACCCAGTACTTC. Protein: CASSSNRDRGFQETQYF.

Many counts were recorded for this clone. The rearrangement joins TRBV5-8 to TRBJ2-5; D possibly corresponds to TRBD2 (5 bases). Trimming removed 1 base from V and 4 bases from J, with 14 bases in between. From germline, CDR1 is SGHTS and CDR2 YDEGEE. The CDR3 loop spans 15 amino acids. This CDR3 reads CASSLFHSEGETQYF. The CDR3, as DNA: TGTGCCAGCAGCTTGTTTCACTCCGAGGGAGAGACCCAGTACTTC.

This chain joins TRBV7-7 and TRBJ2-1, with 9 bases identical to TRBD2. The CDR3 totals 13 residues. V shed 1 base and J 10 bases; nucleotides not matched to a gene: 2. Per the germline V gene, CDR1 is SSHAT and CDR2 is FNYEAQ (reference sequence). CDR3 nucleotide sequence: TGTGCCAGCAGCTTAGGGACTAGCGAGGAGCAGTTCTTC. Translation gives CASSLGTSEEQFF.

Only one count was recorded for this clone. This CDR3 is CSGRVVDADTQYF. The CDR3 bases are TGCAGCGGACGTGTAGTAGACGCAGATACGCAGTATTTT. The rearrangement uses TRBV29-1 and TRBJ2-3; D gene unclear. V was cut by 7 bases and J by 4 bases, with 15 bases left in between. Germline V gene data show CDR1 as SQVTM and CDR2 as ANQGSEA. This CDR3 is built from 13 residues.

In the case of this clone: Other DNA sequences from this sample encode an identical CDR3 as well. The J gene is TRBJ2-5, the V gene TRBV15, with a possible D match to TRBD2 (5 bases). Germline V gene lookup returns CDR1 LNHNV and CDR2 YYDKDF (reference sequence). This CDR3 comprises 14 residues. The V end was cut by 0 bases, the J end by 4 bases, with 9 bases between. CDR3 in DNA: TGTGCCACCAGCAGAGATCGGGGATCAGAGACCCAGTACTTC. Encoded protein: CATSRDRGSETQYF.

In DNA form, the CDR3 reads TGTGCCAGCTCACCGAAGACTAGCGGGACGTCGGGAGAGACCCAGTACTTC. This gives the protein CASSPKTSGTSGETQYF. The chain links TRBV18 to TRBJ2-5; 11 bases line up with TRBD2. J lost 4 bases, V lost 3 bases, and 10 bases had no gene match. Germline CDR1 KGHSH, CDR2 LQKENI. The CDR3 extends over 17 amino acids.